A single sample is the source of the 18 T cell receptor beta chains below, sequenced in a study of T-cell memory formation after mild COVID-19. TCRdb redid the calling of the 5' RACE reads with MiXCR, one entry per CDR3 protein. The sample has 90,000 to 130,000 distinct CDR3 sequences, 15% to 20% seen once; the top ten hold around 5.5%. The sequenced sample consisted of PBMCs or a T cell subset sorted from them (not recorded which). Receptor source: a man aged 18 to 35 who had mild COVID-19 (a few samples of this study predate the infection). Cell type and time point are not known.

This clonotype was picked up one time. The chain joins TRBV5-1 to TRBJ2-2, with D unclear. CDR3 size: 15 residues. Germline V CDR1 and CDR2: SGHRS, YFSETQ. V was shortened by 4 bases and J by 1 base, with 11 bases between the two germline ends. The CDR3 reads CASSPRVRNTGELFF. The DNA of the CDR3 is TGCGCCAGCAGCCCTCGGGTCAGGAACACCGGGGAGCTGTTTTTT.

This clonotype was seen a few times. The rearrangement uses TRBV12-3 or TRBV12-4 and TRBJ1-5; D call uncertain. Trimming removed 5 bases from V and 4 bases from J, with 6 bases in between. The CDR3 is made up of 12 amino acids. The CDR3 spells CASSPRNQPQHF. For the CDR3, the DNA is TGTGCCAGCAGTCCTAGGAATCAGCCCCAGCATTTT.

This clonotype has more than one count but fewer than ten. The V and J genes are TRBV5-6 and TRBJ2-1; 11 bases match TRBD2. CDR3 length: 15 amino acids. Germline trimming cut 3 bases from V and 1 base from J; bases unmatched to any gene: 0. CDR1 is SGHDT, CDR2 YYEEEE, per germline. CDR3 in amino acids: CASSSSGGSYNEQFF. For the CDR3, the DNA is TGTGCCAGCAGCTCTAGCGGGGGGTCCTACAATGAGCAGTTCTTC.

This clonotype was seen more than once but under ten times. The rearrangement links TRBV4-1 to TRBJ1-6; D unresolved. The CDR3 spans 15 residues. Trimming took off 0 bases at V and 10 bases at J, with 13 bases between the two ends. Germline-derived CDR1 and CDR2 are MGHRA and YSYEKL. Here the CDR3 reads CASSQDPRASSPLHF. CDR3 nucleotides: TGCGCCAGCAGCCAAGATCCCCGGGCAAGCTCACCCCTCCACTTT.

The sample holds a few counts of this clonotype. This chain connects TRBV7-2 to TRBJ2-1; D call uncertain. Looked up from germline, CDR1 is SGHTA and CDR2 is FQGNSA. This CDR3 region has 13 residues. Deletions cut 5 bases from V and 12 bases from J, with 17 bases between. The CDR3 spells CASSPRNSGRQFF. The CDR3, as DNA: TGTGCCAGCAGCCCCCGCAACTCGGGTCGGCAGTTCTTC. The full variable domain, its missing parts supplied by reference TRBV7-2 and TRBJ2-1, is GAGVSQSPSNKVTEKGKDVELRCDPISGHTALYWYRQSLGQGLEFLIYFQGNSAPDKSGLPSDRFSAERTGGSVSTLTIQRTQQEDSAVYLCASSPRNSGRQFFGPGTRLTVL.

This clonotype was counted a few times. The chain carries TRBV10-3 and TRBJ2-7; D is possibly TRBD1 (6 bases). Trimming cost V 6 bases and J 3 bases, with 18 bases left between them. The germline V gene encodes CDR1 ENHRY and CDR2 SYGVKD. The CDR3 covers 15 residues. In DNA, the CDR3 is TGTGCCATCAGCGACCGAAAGGGACACAGCTACGAGCAGTACTTC. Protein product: CAISDRKGHSYEQYF.

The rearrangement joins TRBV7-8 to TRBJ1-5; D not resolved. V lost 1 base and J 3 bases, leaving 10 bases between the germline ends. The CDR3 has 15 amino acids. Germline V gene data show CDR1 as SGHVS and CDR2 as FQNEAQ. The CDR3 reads CASSLVGQTNQPQHF. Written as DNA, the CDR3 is TGTGCCAGCAGCTTAGTAGGGCAGACCAATCAGCCCCAGCATTTT. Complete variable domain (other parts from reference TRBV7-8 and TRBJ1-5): GAGVSQSPRYKVAKRGQDVALRCDPISGHVSLFWYQQALGQGPEFLTYFQNEAQLDKSGLPSDRFFAERPEGSVSTLKIQRTQQEDSAVYLCASSLVGQTNQPQHFGDGTRLSIL.

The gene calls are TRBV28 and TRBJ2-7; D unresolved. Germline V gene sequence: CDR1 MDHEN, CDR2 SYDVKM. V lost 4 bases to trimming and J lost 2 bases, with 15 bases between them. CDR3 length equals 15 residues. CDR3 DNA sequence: TGTGCCAGCAGTTCAAAAGTCCCGACCGCCTACGAGCAGTACGTC. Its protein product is CASSSKVPTAYEQYV.

The CDR3 region has the DNA TGTGCCAGCAGCCCCGGTGTTATCGGGGAGCTGTTTTTT. Residues: CASSPGVIGELFF. The chain uses TRBV11-3 and TRBJ2-2, with unresolved D. Germline V gene data show CDR1 as SGHNT and CDR2 as YENEEA. This CDR3 contains 13 residues. V was cut by 5 bases and J by 7 bases, with 11 bases left in between. Full variable domain (remainder filled in from reference TRBV11-3 and TRBJ2-2): EAGVVQSPRYKIIEKKQPVAFWCNPISGHNTLYWYLQNLGQGPELLIRYENEEAVDDSQLPKDRFSAERLKGVDSTLKIQPAELGDSAVYLCASSPGVIGELFFGEGSRLTVL.

In DNA form, the CDR3 reads TGTGCCAGCAGCGGACAGGGAGCCATGTATGACATTCAGTACTTC. Encoded protein: CASSGQGAMYDIQYF. This chain connects TRBV3-1 to TRBJ2-4, with 8 bases aligning to TRBD1. Per the germline V gene, CDR1 is LGHDT and CDR2 is YNNKEL (reference sequence). The J segment lost 8 bases and the V segment lost 5 bases, leaving 11 bases of the junction unmatched. The CDR3 extends over 15 amino acids.

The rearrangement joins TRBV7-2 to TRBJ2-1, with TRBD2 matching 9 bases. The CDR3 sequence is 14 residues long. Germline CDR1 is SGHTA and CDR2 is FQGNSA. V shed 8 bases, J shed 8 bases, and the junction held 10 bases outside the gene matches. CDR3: CASRGAGGSYEQFF. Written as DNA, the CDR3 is TGTGCCAGCCGCGGGGCGGGGGGGTCGTATGAGCAGTTCTTC.

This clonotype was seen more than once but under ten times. CDR3 amino acids: CASSLGQGGSPLHF. The CDR3 DNA sequence: TGTGCCAGCAGTTTGGGACAGGGGGGTTCACCCCTCCACTTT. This chain links TRBV12-3 or TRBV12-4 with TRBJ1-6; 11 bases match TRBD1. The CDR3 runs to 14 residues. Trimming cost V 3 bases and J 9 bases; bases outside gene matches: 1.

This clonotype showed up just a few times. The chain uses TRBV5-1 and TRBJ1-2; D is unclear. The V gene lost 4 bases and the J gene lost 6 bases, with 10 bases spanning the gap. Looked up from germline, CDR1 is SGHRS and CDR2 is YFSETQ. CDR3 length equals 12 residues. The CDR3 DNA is TGCGCCAGCAGCGAAAACAGAGATGGCTACACCTTC. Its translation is CASSENRDGYTF.

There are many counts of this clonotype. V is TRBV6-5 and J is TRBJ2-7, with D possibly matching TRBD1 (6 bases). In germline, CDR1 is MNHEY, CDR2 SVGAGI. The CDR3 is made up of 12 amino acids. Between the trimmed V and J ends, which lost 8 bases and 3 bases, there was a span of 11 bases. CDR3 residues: CASPIRGYEQYV. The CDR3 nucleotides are TGTGCCAGCCCTATCAGGGGCTACGAGCAGTACGTC.

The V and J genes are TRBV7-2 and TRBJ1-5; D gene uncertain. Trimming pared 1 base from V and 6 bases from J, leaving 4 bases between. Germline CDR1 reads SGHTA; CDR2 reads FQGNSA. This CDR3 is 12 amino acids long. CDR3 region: CASSLDSQPQHF. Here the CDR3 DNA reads TGTGCCAGCAGCTTAGACAGTCAGCCCCAGCATTTT.

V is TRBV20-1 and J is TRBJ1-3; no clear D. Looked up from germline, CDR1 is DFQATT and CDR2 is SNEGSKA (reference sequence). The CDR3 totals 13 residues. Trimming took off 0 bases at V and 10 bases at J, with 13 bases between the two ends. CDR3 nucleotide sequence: TGCAGTGCTAGAGAGCCAGGTTTTGGAACCATATATTTT. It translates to CSAREPGFGTIYF.

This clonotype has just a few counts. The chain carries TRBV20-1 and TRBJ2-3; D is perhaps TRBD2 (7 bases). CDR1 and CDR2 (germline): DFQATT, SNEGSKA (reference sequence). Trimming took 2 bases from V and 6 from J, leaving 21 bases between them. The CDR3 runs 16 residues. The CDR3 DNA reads TGCAGTGCTAGACCTCATAGGGGGGGGCCTGTCGATACGCAGTATTTT. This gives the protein CSARPHRGGPVDTQYF.

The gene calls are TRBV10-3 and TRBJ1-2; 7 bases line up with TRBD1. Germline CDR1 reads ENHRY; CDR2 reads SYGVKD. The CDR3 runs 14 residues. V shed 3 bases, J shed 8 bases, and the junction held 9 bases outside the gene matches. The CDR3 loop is CAISEYEGALGYTF. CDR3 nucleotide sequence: TGTGCCATCAGTGAATACGAGGGGGCTCTGGGCTACACCTTC.